This paragraph reports one T cell receptor beta chain. Its antigen is unidentified. Assay used: immunoSEQ multiplex PCR; TCRdb lists only in-frame clones, some missing. The table has over 60,000 clones, 80% to 95% seen once; the top ten hold 6.5% to 7%. V lost 6 bases and J lost 7; bases outside the gene matches: 3. From germline, CDR1 is MDHEN and CDR2 SYDVKM. This CDR3 is built from 14 residues. The sample originates from a study of graft-versus-host responses after intestinal transplantation. Study-wide background: Recipients had multivisceral, liver-intestinal, or isolated intestinal transplants. General observations from the study: GvH clones occurred in recipient marrow; some first appeared in ileum or blood. Allografts from individuals with graft-donor T cell macrochimerism displayed high graft-versus-host to host-versus-graft clonal ratios.

The starting material was bone marrow, obtained 700 to 750 days after intestinal transplantation. The rearrangement uses TRBV28 and TRBJ2-1; 13 bases are a match to TRBD2. This TCR came from a human patient who received an intestinal transplant, so some T cells may come from the graft donor. The CDR3 DNA reads TGTGCCAGCAGGACTAGCGGGAGGATAAATGAGCAGTTCTTC. It encodes CASRTSGRINEQFF.